A single T cell receptor (beta chain) is shown here with its context. The antigen is not known. A far larger clone is just one base off, so this is likely a read error. This sample also contains other DNA sequences that code for the same CDR3. Here immunoSEQ multiplex PCR was the method, and the copy in TCRdb shows in-frame clones only, minus some. The sample holds about 460,000 clones, roughly three quarters seen once. The source of the sample is a study of shared clonotypes between healthy human individuals. Overall study findings and caveats: Among donors, the sharing of clonotypes was expected to be influenced by sequencing depth.

The trim removed 3 bases at V and 4 bases at J, leaving 4 bases unmatched. Germline V gene data show CDR1 as MGHRA and CDR2 as YSYEKL. CDR3 length: 14 amino acids. V is TRBV4-1 and J is TRBJ1-2; 8 bases are a match to TRBD1. Sequencing input: PBMCs. This receptor was taken from a woman in her thirties or forties in good health. Some clones in this sample may be carry-over from other donors' samples. The CDR3 DNA reads TGCGCCAGCAGCCAGGACAGGGTGGGCTATGGCTACACCTTC. It specifies CASSQDRVGYGYTF.